A single sample gave rise to the 32 T cell receptor beta chains below, sequenced in a study of T cell changes during pregnancy in multiple sclerosis. The method was immunoSEQ multiplex PCR; TCRdb's version includes in-frame clones alone and lacks a portion of them. Here the sample spans about 31,000 clones, around 88% being singletons. Sequencing was performed on CD4+ T cells from peripheral blood mononuclear cells, taken in the first trimester of pregnancy. These receptor sequences come from a female donor in good health, enrolled as a control in a pregnancy study.

This clone occurred once. The chain links TRBV2 to TRBJ2-5, with 14 nucleotides matching TRBD2. Trimming took 5 bases from V and 5 from J; bases not matched to a gene: 4. Germline CDR1 is SNHLY and CDR2 is FYNNEI. This CDR3 spans 15 amino acids. The CDR3 DNA sequence: TGTGCCAGCAGTCCGGGACTAGCGGGGGTGGAGACCCAGTACTTC. This translates into CASSPGLAGVETQYF.

The V gene is TRBV5-6, the J gene TRBJ2-4; 8 bases are shared with TRBD1. Germline CDR1 reads SGHDT; CDR2 reads YYEEEE. There are 17 residues in the CDR3. Trimming cost V 4 bases and J 3 bases; bases outside gene matches: 12. CDR3 nucleotides: TGTGCCAGCAGCGCCGTCAGGGGGCGCGTCGGCAAAAACATTCAGTACTTC. It specifies CASSAVRGRVGKNIQYF.

The chain joins TRBV27 to TRBJ2-1; 8 nucleotides agree with TRBD1. The CDR3 is made up of 16 amino acids. The J segment lost 0 bases and the V segment lost 3 bases, leaving 4 bases of the junction unmatched. Germline assignment: CDR1 MNHEY and CDR2 SMNVEV (reference sequence). CDR3 in amino acids: CASSLYDRGSYNEQFF. CDR3 DNA: TGTGCCAGCAGTTTGTACGACAGGGGCTCCTACAATGAGCAGTTCTTC.

This clone occurred once. The CDR3 DNA follows: TGTGCCAGCAGCAATGACGGGACAGATAATGAAAAACTGTTTTTT. This codes for CASSNDGTDNEKLFF. The chain combines TRBV5-4 with TRBJ1-4; 7 bases are a match to TRBD1. The J segment lost 4 bases and the V segment lost 4 bases, leaving 7 bases of the junction unmatched. The germline gives CDR1 SGHNT, CDR2 YYREEE (reference sequence). The CDR3 totals 15 residues.

The chain couples TRBV7-3 to TRBJ2-7; D is possibly TRBD2 (6 bases). The CDR3 contains 14 residues. Trimming removed 5 bases from V and 7 bases from J, with 18 bases in between. Germline CDR1 SGHTA, CDR2 FQGTGA. CDR3 sequence (DNA): TGTGCCAGCAGCCCCCAGCCCGGGAGAGGTGAGCAGTACTTC. This translates into CASSPQPGRGEQYF.

The chain is built from TRBV28 and TRBJ2-3; D is perhaps TRBD1 (5 bases). The CDR3 runs 13 residues. V lost 7 bases to trimming and J lost 6 bases, with 14 bases between them. CDR1 is MDHEN and CDR2 is SYDVKM in the germline V gene. Here the CDR3 reads CASIRQGRDTQYF. The CDR3 DNA reads as TGTGCCAGCATTCGGCAGGGCCGGGATACGCAGTATTTT.

The chain has TRBV4-2 and TRBJ2-1, with 10 bases lining up with TRBD2. Unmatched junction bases numbered 4, after V lost 1 base and J lost 10 bases. The CDR3 spans 14 residues. The V gene's germline CDR1 is LGHNA and CDR2 YNFKEQ. The CDR3 spells CASSQGSLAGEQFF. As DNA, the CDR3 is TGTGCCAGCAGCCAAGGTTCACTAGCGGGGGAGCAGTTCTTC.

On this clone: At one of its ends the junction is not consistent with the germline gene, which may arise from a read error. The V call is TRBV7-2, the J call TRBJ2-7; D unresolved. Germline CDR1 reads SGHTA; CDR2 reads FQGNSA. The CDR3 extends over 12 amino acids. This CDR3 reads CASSLNSHEQYF. The CDR3 DNA reads as TGTGCCAGCAGCTTAAACTCCCACGAGCAGTACTTC.

The V gene is TRBV19, the J gene TRBJ2-7, with D possibly TRBD1 on 6 matching bases. There are 14 residues in the CDR3. The germline CDR1 and CDR2 sequences are LNHDA and SQIVND (reference sequence). Deletions cut 7 bases from V and 1 base from J, with 14 bases between. The CDR3 protein is CASTRGRTSYEQYF. CDR3 in DNA: TGTGCCAGTACCAGGGGCAGAACGTCCTACGAGCAGTACTTC. Drawing the rest from reference TRBV19 and TRBJ2-7, the complete variable domain is DGGITQSPKYLFRKEGQNVTLSCEQNLNHDAMYWYRQDPGQGLRLIYYSQIVNDFQKGDIAEGYSVSREKKESFPLTVTSAQKNPTAFYLCASTRGRTSYEQYFGPGTRLTVT.

This clone was detected a few times. V usage is TRBV19 and J usage is TRBJ2-5; 9 nucleotides align to TRBD1. With 7 bases clipped from V and 3 bases from J, the junction kept 3 bases outside the gene matches. The length of the CDR3 is 13 residues. Germline assignment: CDR1 LNHDA and CDR2 SQIVND (reference sequence). The CDR3 spells CASTRQGEETQYF. The CDR3 nucleotides read TGTGCCAGTACCCGACAGGGGGAAGAGACCCAGTACTTC.

The chain uses TRBV7-9 and TRBJ1-1; D might be TRBD1 (6 bases). The CDR3 spans 12 residues. The germline CDR1 and CDR2 sequences are SEHNR and FQNEAQ (reference sequence). V shed 5 bases and J shed 10 bases, with 14 bases lying between them. The CDR3 protein is CASSPGQRGAFF. CDR3 coding DNA: TGTGCCAGCAGCCCAGGACAGAGGGGAGCTTTCTTT.

V and J are TRBV4-2 and TRBJ2-7; 10 nucleotides align to TRBD2. The J segment lost 4 bases and the V segment lost 6 bases, leaving 9 bases of the junction unmatched. Germline CDR1 LGHNA, CDR2 YNFKEQ. The CDR3 consists of 15 residues. Written as DNA, the CDR3 is TGTGCCAGCAGTCCGAATCCTAGCGGGGGTTACGAGCAGTACTTC. This codes for CASSPNPSGGYEQYF.

This clone was counted between two and nine times. The gene calls are TRBV21-1 and TRBJ2-7; the DNA was not compared with TRBD2, the D call given in the table. TRBV21-1 is flagged as a pseudogene. CDR3 length: 16 amino acids. Written as DNA, the CDR3 is TGTGCCAGCAGCAATGCGAAGTGTGAGCAAATATACGAGCAGTACTTC. It codes for CASSNAKCEQIYEQYF.

The genes are TRBV7-9 and TRBJ1-1; D may be TRBD1 (5 bases). The CDR3 sequence is 14 residues long. The V end lost 4 bases, the J end lost 4 bases, and 13 bases lay between the germline ends. Germline V gene lookup returns CDR1 SEHNR and CDR2 FQNEAQ (reference sequence). This CDR3 reads CASSSPPRVTEAFF. The CDR3 DNA follows: TGTGCCAGCAGCTCCCCCCCCAGGGTCACTGAAGCTTTCTTT.

The chain joins TRBV7-2 to TRBJ2-7, with a tentative D call TRBD1 (5 bases). V was cut by 5 bases and J by 0 bases, with 8 bases left in between. CDR1 SGHTA and CDR2 FQGNSA come from the germline V gene. The CDR3 covers 13 residues. The CDR3 reads CASSRQSSYEQYF. CDR3 nucleotides: TGTGCCAGCAGCAGACAGAGCTCCTACGAGCAGTACTTC.

The rearrangement links TRBV15 to TRBJ1-2, with 11 bases that match TRBD1. The CDR3 sequence is 17 residues long. V was clipped by 8 bases and J by 4 bases; unmatched bases: 15. Germline V gene lookup returns CDR1 LNHNV and CDR2 YYDKDF (reference sequence). The CDR3 reads CATDSGTGGYVGYGYTF. The DNA of the CDR3 is TGTGCCACCGACAGTGGGACAGGGGGTTATGTGGGCTATGGCTACACCTTC. Together with reference TRBV15 and TRBJ1-2, the CDR3 gives the full variable domain: DAMVIQNPRYQVTQFGKPVTLSCSQTLNHNVMYWYQQKSSQAPKLLFHYYDKDFNNEADTPDNFQSRRPNTSFCFLDIRSPGLGDTAMYLCATDSGTGGYVGYGYTFGSGTRLTVV.

The V call is TRBV10-2, the J call TRBJ2-3; the match to TRBD2 covers 8 bases. With 1 base clipped from V and 2 bases from J, the junction kept 8 bases outside the gene matches. Germline V gene data show CDR1 as WSHSY and CDR2 as SAAADI. This CDR3 is 17 amino acids long. CDR3 nucleotide sequence: TGCGCCAGCAGTGAGTATCCGGTAGCGGGGTACACAGATACGCAGTATTTT. This encodes CASSEYPVAGYTDTQYF.

DNA of the CDR3: TGTGCCAGCAGCCCGTCGGGCACAGATACGCAGTATTTT. Amino acids: CASSPSGTDTQYF. V is TRBV5-5 and J is TRBJ2-3; no definite D call. V lost 4 bases, J lost 1 base, and 7 bases lay in between. This CDR3 is 13 amino acids long. Germline CDR1 reads SGHKS; CDR2 reads YYEKEE (reference sequence).

Only a few counts were recorded for this clone. The gene calls are TRBV19 and TRBJ2-7; TRBD1 aligns across 11 bases. Trimming cost V 2 bases and J 3 bases; bases outside gene matches: 3. The CDR3 has 15 amino acids. Germline V lookup: CDR1 LNHDA, CDR2 SQIVND (reference sequence). This CDR3 reads CASSISGQGVYEQYF. For the CDR3, the DNA is TGTGCCAGTAGTATATCGGGACAGGGGGTCTACGAGCAGTACTTC.

The chain combines TRBV7-2 with TRBJ2-3, with D possibly matching TRBD2 (5 bases). This CDR3 has 16 residues. Germline values: CDR1 SGHTA, CDR2 FQGNSA. V lost 4 bases to trimming and J lost 4 bases, with 18 bases between them. Here the CDR3 DNA reads TGTGCCAGCAGCTCAGGTGACATTGGGAGTGCAGATACGCAGTATTTT. As protein: CASSSGDIGSADTQYF.

The rearrangement joins TRBV7-2 to TRBJ2-7, with D uncertain. Germline V lookup: CDR1 SGHTA, CDR2 FQGNSA. There are 14 residues in the CDR3. With 1 base removed from V and 4 bases from J, the gap between germline ends came to 11 bases. CDR3 amino acids: CASSLDPAIYEQYF. The CDR3 DNA follows: TGTGCCAGCAGCTTAGATCCCGCTATTTACGAGCAGTACTTC.

This clone was counted between two and nine times. This chain connects TRBV7-3 to TRBJ1-1, with a weak D call TRBD1 (5 bases). The germline V gene encodes CDR1 SGHTA and CDR2 FQGTGA. The CDR3 has 12 amino acids. V shed 3 bases and J shed 8 bases, with 10 bases lying between them. Written as DNA, the CDR3 is TGTGCCAGCAGCTTCGCGGGGGGGGAAGCTTTCTTT. It codes for CASSFAGGEAFF.

As DNA, the CDR3 is TGTGCTAGTGGTCAGACAGGGATTCAAGGACAGTTCTTC. Protein: CASGQTGIQGQFF. The gene calls are TRBV12-5 and TRBJ2-1; 7 bases line up with TRBD1. The germline V gene has CDR1 LGHNT and CDR2 FRNRAP. Germline trimming cut 5 bases from V and 13 bases from J; bases unmatched to any gene: 11. This CDR3 is 13 amino acids long.

This chain links TRBV19 with TRBJ2-7; TRBD2 might be the D (7 bases). The CDR3 totals 13 residues. V lost 7 bases and J 4 bases, leaving 14 bases between the germline ends. CDR1 and CDR2 (germline): LNHDA, SQIVND (reference sequence). The CDR3: CASTRGGGYEQYF. CDR3 in DNA: TGTGCCAGTACCCGGGGAGGGGGTTACGAGCAGTACTTC.

The chain is built from TRBV2 and TRBJ1-1; 10 nucleotides align to TRBD1. V was pared by 6 bases and J by 3 bases, with 4 bases of the junction left unmatched. From germline, CDR1 is SNHLY and CDR2 FYNNEI. This CDR3 spans 14 amino acids. CDR3 sequence: CASSVDRGDTEAFF. For the CDR3, the DNA is TGTGCCAGCAGCGTGGACAGGGGGGACACTGAAGCTTTCTTT.

The chain couples TRBV7-2 to TRBJ1-4; the match to TRBD1 covers 7 bases. Germline-derived CDR1 and CDR2 are SGHTA and FQGNSA. V gave up 6 bases and J gave up 8 bases; unmatched junction bases: 21. The CDR3 runs 18 residues. CDR3 sequence (DNA): TGTGCCAGCAGTCAAAGGGGGCGCCCCTTTCTTTCTTTAGAAAAACTGTTTTTT. It is translated as CASSQRGRPFLSLEKLFF.

The J gene is TRBJ1-2, the V gene TRBV30; 7 bases are shared with TRBD1. V lost 3 bases and J lost 6; bases outside the gene matches: 19. The CDR3 runs 17 residues. Per the germline V gene, CDR1 is GTSNPN and CDR2 is SVGIG (reference sequence). The CDR3 region is CAWRPPQYRGGWDGYTF. In DNA, the CDR3 is TGTGCCTGGAGACCGCCCCAGTACAGGGGAGGATGGGATGGCTACACCTTC.

The chain recombines TRBV6-6 with TRBJ1-3, with 7 bases aligning to TRBD1. The CDR3 consists of 15 residues. V lost 6 bases and J lost 2; bases outside the gene matches: 7. CDR1 and CDR2 (germline): MNHNY, SVGAGI (reference sequence). The CDR3 DNA reads as TGTGCCAGCAGACGCGACAGGGTGGCTGGAAACACCATATATTTT. Amino acids: CASRRDRVAGNTIYF.

The chain couples TRBV7-3 to TRBJ2-2, with D possibly TRBD2 on 6 matching bases. CDR3 size: 16 residues. Germline V CDR1 and CDR2: SGHTA, FQGTGA. Trimming took off 1 base at V and 5 bases at J, with 14 bases between the two ends. This chain's CDR3 is CASSLMGGRKTGELFF. CDR3 nucleotide sequence: TGTGCCAGCAGCTTAATGGGGGGACGTAAAACCGGGGAGCTGTTTTTT.

Comment on this clone: The junction does not match germline at one end; this may be a read error. This chain connects TRBV2 to TRBJ2-7; 7 bases line up with TRBD1. This CDR3 has 10 amino acids. Germline CDR1 reads SNHLY; CDR2 reads FYNNEI. The CDR3 DNA follows: TGTGCCAGCAGGTCCGGGACAGCCTGCTTC. Translation: CASRSGTACF.

This rearrangement joins TRBV6-1 to TRBJ1-2, with 9 bases matching TRBD1. Trimming cost V 2 bases and J 8 bases; bases outside gene matches: 9. Germline CDR1 and CDR2: MNHNS and SASEGT. This CDR3 is 15 amino acids long. CDR3 in DNA: TGTGCCAGCAGTGAACCGGGACAGGGCCGTTGGGGCTACACCTTC. Encoded protein: CASSEPGQGRWGYTF.

This chain joins TRBV18 and TRBJ2-1, with 14 bases fitting TRBD2. This CDR3 comprises 20 residues. Trimming cost V 4 bases and J 7 bases; bases outside gene matches: 18. Germline V CDR1 and CDR2: KGHSH, LQKENI. The CDR3: CASSLSLATSGGAGGNEQFF. CDR3 DNA sequence: TGTGCCAGCTCACTCTCCCTTGCGACTAGCGGGGGGGCAGGTGGGAATGAGCAGTTCTTC.